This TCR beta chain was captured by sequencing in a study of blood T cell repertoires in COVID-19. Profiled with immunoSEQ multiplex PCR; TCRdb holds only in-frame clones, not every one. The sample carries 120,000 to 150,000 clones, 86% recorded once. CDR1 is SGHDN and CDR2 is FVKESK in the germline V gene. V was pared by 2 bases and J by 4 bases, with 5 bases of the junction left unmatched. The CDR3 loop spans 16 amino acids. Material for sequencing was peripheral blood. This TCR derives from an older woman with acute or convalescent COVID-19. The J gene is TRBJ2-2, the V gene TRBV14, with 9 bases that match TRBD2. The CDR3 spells CASSQLASGATGELFF. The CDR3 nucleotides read TGTGCCAGCAGCCAACTCGCTAGCGGGGCCACCGGGGAGCTGTTTTTT.